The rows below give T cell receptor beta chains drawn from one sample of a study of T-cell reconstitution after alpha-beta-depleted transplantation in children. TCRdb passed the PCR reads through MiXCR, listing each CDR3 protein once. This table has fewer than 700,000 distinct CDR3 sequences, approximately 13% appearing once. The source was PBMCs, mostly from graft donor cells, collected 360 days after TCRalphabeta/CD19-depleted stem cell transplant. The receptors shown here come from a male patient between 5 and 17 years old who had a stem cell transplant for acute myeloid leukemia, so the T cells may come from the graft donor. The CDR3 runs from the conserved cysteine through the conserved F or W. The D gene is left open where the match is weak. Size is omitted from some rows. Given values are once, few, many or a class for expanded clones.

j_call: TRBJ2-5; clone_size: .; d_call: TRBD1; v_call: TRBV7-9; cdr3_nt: TGTGCCAGCAGCTCCGGGACAGTAAAAGAGACCCAGTACTTC; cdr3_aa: CASSSGTVKETQYF
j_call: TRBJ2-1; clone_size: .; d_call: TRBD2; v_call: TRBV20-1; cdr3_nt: TGCAGTGCTAGGCGACTAGCGGCCAATGAGCAGTTCTTC; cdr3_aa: CSARRLAANEQFF
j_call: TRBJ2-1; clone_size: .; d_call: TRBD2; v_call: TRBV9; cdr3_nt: TGTGCCAGCAGCCCCCCGGGGGGAGGGAGCAATGAGCAGTTCTTC; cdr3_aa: CASSPPGGGSNEQFF
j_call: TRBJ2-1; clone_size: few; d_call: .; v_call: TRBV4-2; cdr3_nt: TGTGCCAGCAGCCCTGGACTCCTCGGAAATGAGCAGTTCTTC; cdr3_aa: CASSPGLLGNEQFF
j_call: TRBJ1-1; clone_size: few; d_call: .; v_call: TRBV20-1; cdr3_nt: TGCAGTGCCACTACAAACCAGGGGAGATGGACTGAAGCTTTCTTT; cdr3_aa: CSATTNQGRWTEAFF
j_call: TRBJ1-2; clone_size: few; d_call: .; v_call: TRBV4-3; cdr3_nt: TGCGCCAGCAGCCAAACCCCTCCCGGGGTTAACTATGGCTACACCTTC; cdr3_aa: CASSQTPPGVNYGYTF
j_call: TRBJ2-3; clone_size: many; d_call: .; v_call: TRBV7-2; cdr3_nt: TGTGCCAGCAGCTTAGATGGTGCAGGGGCAGATACGCAGTATTTT; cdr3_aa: CASSLDGAGADTQYF
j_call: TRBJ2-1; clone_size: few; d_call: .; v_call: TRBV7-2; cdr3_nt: TGTGCCAGCAGCCCTCAAGGAGGGCCGATAATTTACAATGAGCAGTTCTTC; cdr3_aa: CASSPQGGPIIYNEQFF
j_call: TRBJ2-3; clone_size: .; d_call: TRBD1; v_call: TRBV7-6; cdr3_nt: TGTGCCAGCACCTCTGGACAGGGGAGGACAGATACGCAGTATTTT; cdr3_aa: CASTSGQGRTDTQYF
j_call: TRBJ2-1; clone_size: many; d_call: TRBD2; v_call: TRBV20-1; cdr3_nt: TGCAGTGCTAGCGGGGGGTCCTACAATGAGCAGTTCTTC; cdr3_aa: CSASGGSYNEQFF
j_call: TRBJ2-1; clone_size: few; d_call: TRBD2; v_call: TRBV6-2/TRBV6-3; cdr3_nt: TGTGCCAGCAGTTACGTACTAGCGGGAGACAATGAGCAGTTCTTC; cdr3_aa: CASSYVLAGDNEQFF
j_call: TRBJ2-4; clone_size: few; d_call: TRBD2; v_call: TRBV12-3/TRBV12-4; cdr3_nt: TGTGCCAGCAGTTTCTCACTAGCGGGAGGACAGTACTTC; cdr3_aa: CASSFSLAGGQYF
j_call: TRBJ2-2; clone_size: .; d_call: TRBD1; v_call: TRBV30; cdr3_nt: TGTGCCTGGAGGGACAGGGGGATCGGGGAGCTGTTTTTT; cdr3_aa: CAWRDRGIGELFF
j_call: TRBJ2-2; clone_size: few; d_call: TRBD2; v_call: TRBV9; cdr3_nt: TGTGCCAGCAGCGTCCGACTAGCGGCAAACACCGGGGAGCTGTTTTTT; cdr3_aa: CASSVRLAANTGELFF
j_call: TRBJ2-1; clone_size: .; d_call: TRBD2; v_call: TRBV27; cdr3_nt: TGTGCCAGCAGTTTATCGAGACTAGCGGCGGGGAATGAGCAGTTCTTC; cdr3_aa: CASSLSRLAAGNEQFF
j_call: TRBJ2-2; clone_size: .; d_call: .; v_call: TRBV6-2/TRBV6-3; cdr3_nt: TGTGCCAGCAGTTTTACAGCGAACACCGGGGAGCTGTTTTTT; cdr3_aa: CASSFTANTGELFF
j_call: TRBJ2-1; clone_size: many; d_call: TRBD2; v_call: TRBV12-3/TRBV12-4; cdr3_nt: TGTGCCAGCAGCCCGGGGAGGAGGGAGGGCTACAATGAGCAGTTCTTC; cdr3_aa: CASSPGRREGYNEQFF
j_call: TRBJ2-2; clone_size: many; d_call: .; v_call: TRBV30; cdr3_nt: TGTGCCTGGAGTGTACGCTGGAACCTTAACACCGGGGAGCTGTTTTTT; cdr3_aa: CAWSVRWNLNTGELFF
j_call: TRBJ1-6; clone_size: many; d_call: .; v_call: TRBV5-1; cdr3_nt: TGCGCCAGCAGCGCGAACTATTCACCCCTCCACTTT; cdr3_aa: CASSANYSPLHF
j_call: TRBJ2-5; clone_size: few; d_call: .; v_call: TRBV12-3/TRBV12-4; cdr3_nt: TGTGCCAGCAGTTTGTCCGGAGGGGAAGAGACCCAGTACTTC; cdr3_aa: CASSLSGGEETQYF
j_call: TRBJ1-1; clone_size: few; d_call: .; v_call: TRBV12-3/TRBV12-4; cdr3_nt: TGTGCCAGCAGCTCCACCGTGAACACTGAAGCTTTCTTT; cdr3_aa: CASSSTVNTEAFF
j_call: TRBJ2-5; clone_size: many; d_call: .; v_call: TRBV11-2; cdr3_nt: TGTGCCAGCAGCTTAGCTGGGGGGCCACAAGAGACCCAGTACTTC; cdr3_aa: CASSLAGGPQETQYF
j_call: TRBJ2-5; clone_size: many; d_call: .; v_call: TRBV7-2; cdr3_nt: TGTGCCAGCAGCTTCGGGATCCAAGAGACCCAGTACTTC; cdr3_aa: CASSFGIQETQYF
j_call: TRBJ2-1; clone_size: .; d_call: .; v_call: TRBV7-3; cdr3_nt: TGTGCCAGCAGCCCCTCATTTGGATACAATGAGCAGTTCTTC; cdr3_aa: CASSPSFGYNEQFF
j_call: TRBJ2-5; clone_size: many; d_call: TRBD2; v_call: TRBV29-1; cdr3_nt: TGCAGCGTGGGGGGGGTGATGCAAGAGACCCAGTACTTC; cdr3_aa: CSVGGVMQETQYF
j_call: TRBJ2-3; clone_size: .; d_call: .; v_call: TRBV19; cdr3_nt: TGTGCCAGTAGCCTGGGAGGACTGGCTTTCACAGATACGCAGTATTTT; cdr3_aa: CASSLGGLAFTDTQYF
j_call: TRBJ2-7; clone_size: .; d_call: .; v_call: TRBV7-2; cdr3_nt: TGTGCCAGCAGCTTATCCGCCCTAAAGTTCTACGAGCAGTACTTC; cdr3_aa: CASSLSALKFYEQYF
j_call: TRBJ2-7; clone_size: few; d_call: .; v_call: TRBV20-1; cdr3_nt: TGCAGTGCTAGTCGGCCCAGCCTGAGCTCCTACGAGCAGTACTTC; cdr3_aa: CSASRPSLSSYEQYF
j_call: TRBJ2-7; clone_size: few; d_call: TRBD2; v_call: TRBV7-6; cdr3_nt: TGTGCCAGCAGCCCTGGGGTATTAAGCGGGAGTACCTACGAGCAGTACTTC; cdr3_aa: CASSPGVLSGSTYEQYF
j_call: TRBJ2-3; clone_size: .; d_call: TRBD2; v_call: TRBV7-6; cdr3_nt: TGTGCCAGCAGCAGGAGACTAGCGGGAAGCACAGATACGCAGTATTTT; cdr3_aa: CASSRRLAGSTDTQYF